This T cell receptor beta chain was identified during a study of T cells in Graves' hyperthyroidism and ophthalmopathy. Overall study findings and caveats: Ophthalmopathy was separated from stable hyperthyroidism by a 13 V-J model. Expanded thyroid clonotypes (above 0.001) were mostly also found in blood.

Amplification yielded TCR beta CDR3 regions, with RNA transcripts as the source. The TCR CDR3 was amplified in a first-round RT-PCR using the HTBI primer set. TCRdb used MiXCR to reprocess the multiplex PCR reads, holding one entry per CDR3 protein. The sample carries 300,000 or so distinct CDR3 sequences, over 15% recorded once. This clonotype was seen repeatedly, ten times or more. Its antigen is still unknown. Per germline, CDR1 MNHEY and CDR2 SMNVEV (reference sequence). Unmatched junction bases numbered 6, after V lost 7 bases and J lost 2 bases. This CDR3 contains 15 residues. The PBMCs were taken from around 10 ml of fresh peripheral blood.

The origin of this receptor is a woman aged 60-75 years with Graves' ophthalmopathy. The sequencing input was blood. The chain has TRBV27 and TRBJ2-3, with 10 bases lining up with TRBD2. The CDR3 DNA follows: TGTGCCAGCAACCTAGCGGGGGTAACCACAGATACGCAGTATTTT. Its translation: CASNLAGVTTDTQYF.